These T cell receptor beta chains were read from a single sample in a study of blood T cell repertoires in COVID-19. Sequencing was performed with immunoSEQ multiplex PCR; in TCRdb, only in-frame clones are kept and a portion is missing. The data show 200,000 to 250,000 clones, about 80% seen once. The sample taken for sequencing was peripheral blood. Receptors originate from a man aged 25 to 40 who had recovered from COVID-19. Both conserved end residues are part of each CDR3. A D gene is named only where the DNA matches it firmly. Where a row states a size, it is once, few, many or the class of an expanded clone; other rows omit it.

clone_size: .; d_call: TRBD2; j_call: TRBJ2-1; v_call: TRBV11-2; cdr3_nt: TGTGCCAGCAGCCCCCTCGGCGGGAGATACAATGAGCAGTTCTTC; cdr3_aa: CASSPLGGRYNEQFF
clone_size: .; d_call: .; j_call: TRBJ1-1; v_call: TRBV28; cdr3_nt: TGTGCCAGCAGTTTAGGCAGATTAGAAGCTTTCTTT; cdr3_aa: CASSLGRLEAFF
clone_size: .; d_call: .; j_call: TRBJ2-2; v_call: TRBV2; cdr3_nt: TGTGCCAGCCAGGGTCTAGCGAACACCGGGGAGCTGTTTTTT; cdr3_aa: CASQGLANTGELFF
clone_size: .; d_call: .; j_call: TRBJ2-2; v_call: TRBV7-3; cdr3_nt: TGTGCCAGCAGCTTCTACGGGGGGGAGCTGTTTTTT; cdr3_aa: CASSFYGGELFF
clone_size: .; d_call: TRBD1; j_call: TRBJ1-3; v_call: TRBV18; cdr3_nt: TGTGCCAGCTCAAAGGGACAGGGTTTCGGAAACACCATATATTTT; cdr3_aa: CASSKGQGFGNTIYF
clone_size: .; d_call: .; j_call: TRBJ1-4; v_call: TRBV7-7; cdr3_nt: TGTGCCAGCAGCTGGCAGGGATTCCCTCCTAATGAAAAACTGTTTTTT; cdr3_aa: CASSWQGFPPNEKLFF
clone_size: .; d_call: TRBD2; j_call: TRBJ2-7; v_call: TRBV6-2/TRBV6-3; cdr3_nt: TGTGCCAGCAGTGGCCCCACTAGCGGGGGCGACGAGCAGTACTTC; cdr3_aa: CASSGPTSGGDEQYF
clone_size: .; d_call: .; j_call: TRBJ1-2; v_call: TRBV2; cdr3_nt: TGTGCCAGCAGTGAGGCCAGCTACACCTTC; cdr3_aa: CASSEASYTF
clone_size: .; d_call: .; j_call: TRBJ1-2; v_call: TRBV7-2; cdr3_nt: TGTGCCAGCAGCCTCGCGGTCAGAGCCGGTGGCTACACCTTC; cdr3_aa: CASSLAVRAGGYTF
clone_size: .; d_call: .; j_call: TRBJ2-6; v_call: TRBV7-9; cdr3_nt: TGTGCCAGCAGCTTTGGTGGCCTTGGGGCCAACGTCCTGACTTTC; cdr3_aa: CASSFGGLGANVLTF
clone_size: .; d_call: TRBD2; j_call: TRBJ2-1; v_call: TRBV7-8; cdr3_nt: TGTGCCAGCAGCGCCAGAGGGACTAGCGGGGGCTACAATGAGCAGTTCTTC; cdr3_aa: CASSARGTSGGYNEQFF
clone_size: many; d_call: TRBD2; j_call: TRBJ2-1; v_call: TRBV6-5; cdr3_nt: TGTGCCAGCAGTTTAGCGGGGGGGCCGGGAAATGAGCAGTTCTTC; cdr3_aa: CASSLAGGPGNEQFF
clone_size: .; d_call: .; j_call: TRBJ2-5; v_call: TRBV5-1; cdr3_nt: TGCGCCAGCAGCCCGTGGGGGGGCGGGTACCAAGAGACCCAGTACTTC; cdr3_aa: CASSPWGGGYQETQYF
clone_size: .; d_call: .; j_call: TRBJ2-1; v_call: TRBV6-5; cdr3_nt: TGTGCCAGCAGTTCGGTGACGGGTGAGCAGTTCTTC; cdr3_aa: CASSSVTGEQFF
clone_size: .; d_call: TRBD1; j_call: TRBJ2-2; v_call: TRBV6-6; cdr3_nt: TGTGCCAGCAGACTCGGGCAGGGGGCAGGCACCGGGGAGCTGTTTTTT; cdr3_aa: CASRLGQGAGTGELFF
clone_size: .; d_call: TRBD1; j_call: TRBJ1-2; v_call: TRBV2; cdr3_nt: TGTGCCAGCTACCGCGGACAGGGGGGAAACTATGGCTACACCTTC; cdr3_aa: CASYRGQGGNYGYTF